The rows below give T cell receptor beta chains drawn from one sample of a study of blood T cell repertoires in COVID-19. The protocol was immunoSEQ multiplex PCR, while the TCRdb copy is restricted to in-frame clones and leaves out a portion. The sample holds about 70,000 clones, about 91% seen once. The specimen was peripheral blood. The receptors here all came from a woman in her 70s with acute or convalescent COVID-19. CDR3s include the opening cysteine and the closing phenylalanine or tryptophan. The D gene is left open where the match is weak. Some rows have no size entry. The others give once, few or many, or a class for an expanded clone.

>TRBV30|NA|TRBJ2-3|13|NA
CAWTGAPRDTQYF
TGTGCCTGGACGGGTGCCCCACGAGATACGCAGTATTTT
>TRBV28|NA|TRBJ2-7|17|TRBD2
CASSQASGAAHSYEQYF
TGTGCCAGCAGTCAAGCTAGCGGAGCTGCCCACTCCTACGAGCAGTACTTC
>TRBV28|NA|TRBJ1-2|18|TRBD1
CASSTAFRDRVANYGYTF
TGTGCCAGCAGCACTGCATTCCGGGACAGGGTCGCCAACTATGGCTACACCTTC
>TRBV11-3|NA|TRBJ2-1|14|NA
CASSLAGTLNEQFF
TGTGCCAGCAGCTTAGCTGGGACTCTCAATGAGCAGTTCTTC
>TRBV5-4|NA|TRBJ1-2|14|TRBD1
CASSLVAGGNGYTF
TGTGCCAGCAGCTTGGTCGCAGGGGGAAATGGCTACACCTTC
>TRBV5-1|NA|TRBJ2-5|15|NA
CASSLVGQKKETQYF
TGCGCCAGCAGCTTGGTAGGACAGAAGAAAGAGACCCAGTACTTC
>TRBV6-2/TRBV6-3|NA|TRBJ1-1|15|TRBD1
CASCQTGGASTEAFF
TGTGCCAGCTGCCAGACAGGGGGCGCGAGCACTGAAGCTTTCTTT
>TRBV28|NA|TRBJ1-5|15|NA
CASNHGGTGNQPQHF
TGTGCCAGCAATCATGGGGGCACTGGGAATCAGCCCCAGCATTTT
>TRBV6-5|NA|TRBJ1-3|14|NA
CASRLADLGNTIYF
TGTGCCAGCAGACTAGCGGACCTCGGAAACACCATATATTTT
>TRBV6-5|NA|TRBJ1-1|15|NA
CASSYSQVGNTEAFF
TGTGCCAGCAGTTACTCCCAGGTTGGTAACACTGAAGCTTTCTTT
>TRBV19|NA|TRBJ1-5|17|NA
CASKGVGHPGGNQPQHF
TGTGCCAGTAAGGGGGTGGGACACCCCGGGGGCAATCAGCCCCAGCATTTT
>TRBV6-5|NA|TRBJ1-1|13|NA
CASRGRGNTEAFF
TGTGCCAGCAGGGGGCGTGGCAACACTGAAGCTTTCTTT
>TRBV28|once|TRBJ2-7|14|TRBD2
CASSVAGGSDEQYF
TGTGCCAGCAGCGTAGCGGGAGGGAGCGACGAGCAGTACTTC
>TRBV7-3|NA|TRBJ1-1|13|NA
CASGLRMNTEAFF
TGTGCCAGCGGCCTGAGGATGAACACTGAAGCTTTCTTT
>TRBV7-6|NA|TRBJ2-2|20|TRBD2
CASSRTAAQRGGSGTGELFF
TGTGCCAGCAGCCGAACCGCGGCCCAGCGGGGGGGCTCGGGCACCGGGGAGCTGTTTTTT
>TRBV3-1/TRBV3-2|NA|TRBJ2-7|17|TRBD2
CASSQDIPGLAFYEQYF
TGTGCCAGCAGCCAAGATATCCCGGGACTAGCGTTCTACGAGCAGTACTTC
>TRBV30|NA|TRBJ2-7|14|NA
CAYAPGQRPYEQYF
TGTGCCTACGCACCGGGACAACGGCCCTACGAGCAGTACTTC
>TRBV15|NA|TRBJ1-2|16|NA
CATSRGATDGNYGYTF
TGTGCCACCAGCAGGGGAGCCACCGACGGTAACTATGGCTACACCTTC
>TRBV10-3|NA|TRBJ1-1|14|TRBD1
CAISPTGSNTEAFF
TGTGCCATCAGCCCGACAGGGTCGAACACTGAAGCTTTCTTT
>TRBV28|NA|TRBJ1-1|11|NA
CALGGGGEAFF
TGTGCCCTCGGGGGGGGAGGTGAAGCTTTCTTT
>TRBV28|NA|TRBJ1-4|14|NA
CASSLRPAGEKLFF
TGTGCCAGCAGTTTACGACCGGCAGGTGAAAAACTGTTTTTT
>TRBV6-5|once|TRBJ1-2|14|NA
CASTDTRAGYGYTF
TGTGCCAGCACGGATACCAGGGCCGGCTATGGCTACACCTTC
>TRBV28|once|TRBJ1-3|15|TRBD1
CASIPHGTAGNTIYF
TGTGCCAGCATCCCTCACGGGACAGCTGGAAACACCATATATTTT
>TRBV2|NA|TRBJ2-1|15|TRBD2
CASWLEAGGSNEQFF
TGTGCCAGCTGGTTAGAAGCGGGAGGTAGCAATGAGCAGTTCTTC
>TRBV7-2|once|TRBJ2-5|12|NA
CASSLSRETQYF
TGTGCCAGCAGCTTAAGTAGAGAGACCCAGTACTTC
>TRBV28|NA|TRBJ1-4|16|TRBD1
CASSLGTGDVKEKLFF
TGTGCCAGCAGTTTAGGGACAGGGGACGTTAAGGAAAAACTGTTTTTT
>TRBV11-2|NA|TRBJ2-7|13|TRBD1
CASSVDRDYEQYF
TGTGCCAGCAGCGTAGACAGGGACTACGAGCAGTACTTC
>TRBV20-1|NA|TRBJ2-7|10|NA
CSGQAEEQYF
TGCAGTGGTCAGGCAGAAGAGCAGTACTTC
>TRBV21-1|NA|TRBJ2-5|13|NA
CASKNGDGETQYF
TGTGCCAGCAAAAACGGGGATGGAGAGACCCAGTACTTC
>TRBV28|NA|TRBJ1-4|16|NA
CASSLSVGAGYEKLFF
TGTGCCAGCAGTTTATCAGTGGGGGCCGGGTATGAAAAACTGTTTTTT
>TRBV24-1|NA|TRBJ1-1|12|NA
CATSDSGTEAFF
TGTGCCACCAGTGATTCAGGGACTGAAGCTTTCTTT
>TRBV3-1/TRBV3-2|once|TRBJ1-2|13|NA
CASSQDERIGYTF
TGTGCCAGCAGCCAAGATGAGAGGATCGGCTACACCTTC
>TRBV28|NA|TRBJ1-5|15|NA
CASSLLAIQNQPQHF
TGTGCCAGCAGTTTATTAGCGATTCAGAATCAGCCCCAGCATTTT